This T cell receptor (beta chain) was obtained from a study of blood T cell repertoires in COVID-19. Study as a whole: Samples came from the United States, Italy and Spain, spanning acute and convalescent COVID-19. PBMCs, B-cell-depleted T cells, or T cells provided the cDNA or gDNA that made up the material.

Per the original methods: By means of reference gene primer amplification, nucleated cell counts were estimated. Generated by immunoSEQ multiplex PCR, the TCRdb table keeps only in-frame clones and is missing some. For V, J and clone size, that table is used; D and trimming come from the DNA. The top ten clones hold approximately 4% of a sample with under 250,000 clones, 80% to 85% of them seen once. CDR1 and CDR2 from the germline V gene are MGHRA and YSYEKL. Unmatched junction bases numbered 6, after V lost 2 bases and J lost 3 bases. The CDR3 loop spans 16 amino acids. Sequencing was performed on peripheral blood. This receptor was taken from a man aged 45-65 years with active or convalescent COVID-19. The rearrangement links TRBV4-1 to TRBJ2-1; 8 bases line up with TRBD1. The CDR3 DNA sequence: TGCGCCAGCAGCCAACAGGGACAGGTGATCTACAATGAGCAGTTCTTC. This codes for CASSQQGQVIYNEQFF.